These 3 T cell receptor beta chains share one sample of origin, sequenced in a study of long-term antiretroviral therapy in people with HIV. A v3.0 immunoSEQ assay was performed at survey level. Here immunoSEQ multiplex PCR was the method, and the copy in TCRdb shows in-frame clones only, minus some. The sample yields approximately 33,000 clones, 80% to 90% seen once. This sample comprised unsorted PBMCs, obtained 0.8 years before starting antiretroviral therapy. These receptors were obtained from a man aged 18-30 years with HIV.

The V gene is TRBV4-2, the J gene TRBJ1-2; D uncertain. The CDR3 loop spans 16 amino acids. From germline, CDR1 is LGHNA and CDR2 YNFKEQ. Deletions cut 4 bases from V and 4 bases from J, with 19 bases between. Written as DNA, the CDR3 is TGTGCCAGCAGCCGACCAGGACCGAATCTTCCCTATGGCTACACCTTC. Encoded protein: CASSRPGPNLPYGYTF.

The chain recombines TRBV27 with TRBJ2-3; a weak D match, TRBD2 (6 bases). V was trimmed by 4 bases and J by 6 bases, leaving 14 bases between them. Germline assignment: CDR1 MNHEY and CDR2 SMNVEV (reference sequence). CDR3 length: 14 amino acids. The CDR3, as DNA: TGTGCCAGCAGTTCAAGCGGGTGGGGCGATACGCAGTATTTT. It specifies CASSSSGWGDTQYF.

The genes are TRBV6-5 and TRBJ1-1; a weak D match, TRBD1 (6 bases). The CDR3 runs to 14 residues. In germline, CDR1 is MNHEY, CDR2 SVGAGI. The V end lost 0 bases, the J end lost 6 bases, and 11 bases lay between the germline ends. The CDR3 DNA reads as TGTGCCAGCAGTTACTCGAGGGGGAGGGCTGAAGCTTTCTTT. Translating it yields CASSYSRGRAEAFF.